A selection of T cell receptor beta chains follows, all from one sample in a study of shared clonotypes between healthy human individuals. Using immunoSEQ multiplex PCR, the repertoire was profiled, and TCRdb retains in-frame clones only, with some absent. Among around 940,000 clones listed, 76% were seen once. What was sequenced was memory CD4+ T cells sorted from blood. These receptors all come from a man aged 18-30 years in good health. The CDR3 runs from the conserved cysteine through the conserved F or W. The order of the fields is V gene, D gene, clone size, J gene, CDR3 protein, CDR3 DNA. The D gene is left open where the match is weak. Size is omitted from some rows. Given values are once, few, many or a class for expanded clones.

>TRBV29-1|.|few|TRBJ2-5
CSVRQGLFETQYF
TGCAGCGTCCGCCAGGGGCTTTTTGAGACCCAGTACTTC
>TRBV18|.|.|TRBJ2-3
CASSPLSGPTDTQYF
TGTGCCAGCTCACCACTTTCGGGTCCCACAGATACGCAGTATTTT
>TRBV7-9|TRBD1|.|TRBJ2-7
CASSNLPGQGYEQYF
TGTGCCAGCAGCAACCTGCCGGGACAGGGCTACGAGCAGTACTTC
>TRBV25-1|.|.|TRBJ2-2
CASSGYAGELFF
TGTGCCAGCAGTGGTTACGCCGGGGAGCTGTTTTTT
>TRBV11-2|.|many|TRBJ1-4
CASSLGSGERSEKLFF
TGTGCCAGCAGCTTAGGGTCGGGAGAGAGGTCTGAAAAACTGTTTTTT
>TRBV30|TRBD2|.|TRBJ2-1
CAWSGGRANEQFF
TGTGCCTGGAGTGGCGGGAGGGCCAATGAGCAGTTCTTC
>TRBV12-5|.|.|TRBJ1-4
CASGSRSAGGEKLFF
TGTGCTAGTGGGTCGAGATCGGCTGGGGGTGAAAAACTGTTTTTT
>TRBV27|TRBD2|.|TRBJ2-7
CASSLSGGGRYEQYF
TGTGCCAGCAGTTTATCGGGCGGGGGAAGGTACGAGCAGTACTTC
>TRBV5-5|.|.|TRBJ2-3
CASSSPGTDTQYF
TGTGCCAGCAGCTCCCCGGGAACAGATACGCAGTATTTT
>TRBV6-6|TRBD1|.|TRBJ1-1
CASSRDRESGSEAFF
TGTGCCAGCAGCCGGGACAGGGAGTCTGGGTCTGAAGCTTTCTTT
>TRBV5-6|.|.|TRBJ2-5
CASSLGRLGETQYF
TGTGCCAGCAGCTTAGGCAGGTTAGGAGAGACCCAGTACTTC
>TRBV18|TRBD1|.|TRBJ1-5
CASSGQGEKSNQPQHF
TGTGCCAGCTCCGGACAGGGCGAAAAGAGTAATCAGCCCCAGCATTTT
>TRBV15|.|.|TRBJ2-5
CATHGGYQETQYF
TGTGCCACCCACGGAGGGTACCAAGAGACCCAGTACTTC
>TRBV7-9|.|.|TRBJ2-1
CASSVGRPSSDEQFF
TGTGCCAGCAGCGTAGGCCGCCCCTCGTCCGATGAGCAGTTCTTC
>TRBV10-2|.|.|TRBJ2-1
CASSEFQIDNEQFF
TGCGCCAGCAGTGAGTTTCAGATAGACAATGAGCAGTTCTTC
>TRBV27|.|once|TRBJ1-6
CASSLLGSSNSPLHF
TGTGCCAGCAGTTTACTTGGCAGCAGTAATTCACCCCTCCACTTT
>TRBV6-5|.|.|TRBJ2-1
CASSYVGGEQFF
TGTGCCAGCAGTTATGTTGGGGGTGAGCAGTTCTTC
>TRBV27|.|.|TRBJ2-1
CASSSRGSGSYNEQFF
TGTGCCAGCAGCTCGCGTGGGAGCGGCTCCTACAATGAGCAGTTCTTC
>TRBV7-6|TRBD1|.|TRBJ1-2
CASSRRTGTGDGYTF
TGTGCCAGCAGTCGAAGGACCGGGACAGGGGATGGCTACACCTTC
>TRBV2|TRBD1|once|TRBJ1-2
CASSEGTGGRYGYTF
TGTGCCAGCAGTGAAGGGACAGGGGGCAGGTATGGCTACACCTTC
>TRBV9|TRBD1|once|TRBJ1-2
CASSVGGGRDSYGYTF
TGTGCCAGCAGCGTCGGAGGGGGCAGGGATAGCTATGGCTACACCTTC
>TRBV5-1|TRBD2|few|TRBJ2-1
CASSLVGGGSGEQFF
TGCGCCAGCAGCTTGGTTGGGGGAGGGAGTGGTGAGCAGTTCTTC
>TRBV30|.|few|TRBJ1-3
CAWSVSFSGNTIYF
TGTGCCTGGAGTGTATCCTTCTCTGGAAACACCATATATTTT
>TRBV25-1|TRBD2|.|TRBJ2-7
CASGVAGAREQYF
TGTGCCAGCGGTGTAGCGGGAGCACGCGAGCAGTACTTC
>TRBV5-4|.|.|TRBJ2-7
CASSPAGGIYEQYF
TGTGCCAGCAGCCCGGCCGGCGGAATCTACGAGCAGTACTTC
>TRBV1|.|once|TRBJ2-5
CTSSRGQPRRDKETQYF
TGCACCAGCAGCCGCGGACAGCCGCGCCGGGATAAAGAGACCCAGTACTTC
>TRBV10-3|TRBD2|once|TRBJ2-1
CAIRPSGNNNEQFF
TGTGCCATCAGGCCTAGCGGGAACAACAATGAGCAGTTCTTC
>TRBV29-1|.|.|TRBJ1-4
CSAKGTASEKLFF
TGCAGCGCTAAGGGCACGGCGAGTGAAAAACTGTTTTTT
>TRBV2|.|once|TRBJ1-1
CASSEKVRIYTEAFF
TGTGCCAGCAGTGAAAAAGTCAGGATTTACACTGAAGCTTTCTTT
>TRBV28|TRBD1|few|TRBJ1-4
CASSPPRGQGAKLFF
TGTGCCAGCAGTCCCCCCCGGGGACAGGGGGCAAAACTGTTTTTT
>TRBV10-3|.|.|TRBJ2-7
CAISGLEVSSYEQYF
TGTGCCATCAGTGGACTGGAGGTCTCCTCCTACGAGCAGTACTTC
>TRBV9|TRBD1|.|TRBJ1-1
CASSVAQGAEAFF
TGTGCCAGCAGCGTAGCACAGGGGGCTGAAGCTTTCTTT
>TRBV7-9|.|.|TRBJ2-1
CASSQSSAQFF
TGTGCCAGCAGCCAGTCATCGGCGCAGTTCTTC
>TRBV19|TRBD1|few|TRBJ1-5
CASSTGQGGNQPQHF
TGTGCCAGTAGTACGGGACAGGGGGGGAATCAGCCCCAGCATTTT
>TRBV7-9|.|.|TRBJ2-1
CASTPGAYNEQFF
TGTGCCAGCACCCCCGGAGCCTACAATGAGCAGTTCTTC
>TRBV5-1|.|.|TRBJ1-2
CASSLNQGLGYTF
TGCGCCAGCAGCTTGAACCAGGGTCTAGGCTACACCTTC
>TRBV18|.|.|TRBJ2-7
CASSLTGDRTYEQYF
TGTGCCAGCTCACTGACCGGTGACAGGACCTACGAGCAGTACTTC
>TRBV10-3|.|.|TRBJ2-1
CAITSTWVGASNEQFF
TGTGCCATCACCTCCACATGGGTCGGGGCGAGCAATGAGCAGTTCTTC
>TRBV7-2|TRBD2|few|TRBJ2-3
CASSLEISGGSTDTQYF
TGTGCCAGCAGCTTAGAGATCAGCGGGGGCTCCACAGATACGCAGTATTTT
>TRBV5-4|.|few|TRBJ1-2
CASSPDLNYGYTF
TGTGCCAGCAGCCCGGATCTTAACTATGGCTACACCTTC
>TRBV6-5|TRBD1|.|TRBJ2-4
CASSYGTGVSKNIQYF
TGTGCCAGCAGTTACGGGACAGGGGTTTCCAAAAACATTCAGTACTTC
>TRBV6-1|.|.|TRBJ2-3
CASRMAGASTDTQYF
TGTGCCAGCAGAATGGCGGGGGCGAGCACAGATACGCAGTATTTT
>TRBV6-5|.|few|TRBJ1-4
CASRSLAGEKLFF
TGTGCCAGCAGGTCCCTGGCAGGGGAAAAACTGTTTTTT
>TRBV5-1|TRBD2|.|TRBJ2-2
CASSLEGRGTGELFF
TGCGCCAGCAGCTTGGAGGGGAGGGGAACCGGGGAGCTGTTTTTT
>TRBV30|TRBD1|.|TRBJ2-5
CALTRQGPKETQYF
TGTGCCTTGACCAGACAGGGCCCCAAAGAGACCCAGTACTTC
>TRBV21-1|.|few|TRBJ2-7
CASRSGRTGDPYF
TGTGCCTCCCGCAGTGGAAGGACAGGGGATCCGTACTTC
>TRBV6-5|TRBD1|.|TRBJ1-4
CASKTGTDNEKLFF
TGTGCCAGCAAGACCGGGACAGATAATGAAAAACTGTTTTTT
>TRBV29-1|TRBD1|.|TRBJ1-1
CSVENFRGRARNTEAFF
TGCAGCGTTGAAAATTTCAGGGGGCGCGCGCGGAACACTGAAGCTTTCTTT
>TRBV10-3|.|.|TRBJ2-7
CAISDGLSYEQYF
TGTGCCATCAGTGACGGGCTTTCCTACGAGCAGTACTTC
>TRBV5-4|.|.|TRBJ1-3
CASSSAGGTGNTIYF
TGTGCCAGCAGCTCCGCCGGGGGGACTGGAAACACCATATATTTT
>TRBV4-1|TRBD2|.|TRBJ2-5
CASSHGLAGALTETQYF
TGCGCCAGCAGCCACGGACTAGCCGGTGCATTAACGGAGACCCAGTACTTC
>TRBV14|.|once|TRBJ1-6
CASSQGAGHNSPLHF
TGTGCCAGCAGCCAGGGTGCAGGGCATAATTCACCCCTCCACTTT
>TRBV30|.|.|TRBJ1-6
CAWRGGNSPLHF
TGTGCCTGGAGAGGGGGGAATTCACCCCTCCACTTT
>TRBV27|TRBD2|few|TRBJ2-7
CASSPSSGYIVYEQYF
TGTGCCAGCAGTCCTTCTAGCGGCTATATCGTCTACGAGCAGTACTTC
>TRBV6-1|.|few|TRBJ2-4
CASSEAWGRNIQYF
TGTGCCAGCAGTGAAGCCTGGGGACGAAACATTCAGTACTTC
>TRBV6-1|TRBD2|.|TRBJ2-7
CAAVTSGSSLGQYF
TGTGCCGCCGTGACTAGCGGGAGCTCCCTTGGGCAGTACTTC
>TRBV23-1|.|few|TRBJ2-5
CASSQSEGPLQETQYF
TGCGCCAGCAGTCAATCGGAGGGACCGCTACAAGAGACCCAGTACTTC
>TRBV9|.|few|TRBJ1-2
CASSGPAANYGYTF
TGTGCCAGCAGCGGACCAGCTGCTAACTATGGCTACACCTTC
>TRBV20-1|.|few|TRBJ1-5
CSARDQPQHF
TGCAGTGCTAGAGATCAGCCCCAGCATTTT